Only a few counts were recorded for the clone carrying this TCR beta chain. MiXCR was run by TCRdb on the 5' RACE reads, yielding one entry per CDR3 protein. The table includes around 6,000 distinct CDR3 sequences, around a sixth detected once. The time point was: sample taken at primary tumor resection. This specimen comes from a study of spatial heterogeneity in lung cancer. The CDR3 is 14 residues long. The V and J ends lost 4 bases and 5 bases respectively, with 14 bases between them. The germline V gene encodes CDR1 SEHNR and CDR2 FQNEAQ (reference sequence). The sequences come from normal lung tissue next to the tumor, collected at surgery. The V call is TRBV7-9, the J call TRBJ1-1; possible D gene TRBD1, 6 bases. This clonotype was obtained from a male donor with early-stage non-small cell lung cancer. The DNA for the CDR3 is TGTGCCAGCAGCTCGACAGGAGGTAGTACTGAAGCTTTCTTT. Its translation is CASSSTGGSTEAFF.